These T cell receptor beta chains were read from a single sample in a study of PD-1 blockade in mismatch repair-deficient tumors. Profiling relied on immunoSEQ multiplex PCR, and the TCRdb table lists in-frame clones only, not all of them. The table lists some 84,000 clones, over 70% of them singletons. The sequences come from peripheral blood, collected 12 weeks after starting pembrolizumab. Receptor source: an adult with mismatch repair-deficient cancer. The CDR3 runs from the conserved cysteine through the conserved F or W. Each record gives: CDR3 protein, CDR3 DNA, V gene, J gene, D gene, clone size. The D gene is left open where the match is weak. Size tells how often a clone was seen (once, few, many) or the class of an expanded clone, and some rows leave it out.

CDR3: CSVWAGGSYEQYF
DNA: TGCAGCGTTTGGGCGGGAGGATCCTACGAGCAGTACTTC
V: TRBV29-1
J: TRBJ2-7
D: TRBD2
size: -

CDR3: CASSLGNTGELFF
DNA: TGTGCCAGCAGCCTAGGTAACACCGGGGAGCTGTTTTTT
V: TRBV6-4
J: TRBJ2-2
D: -
size: once

CDR3: CASSATIGQETQYF
DNA: TGTGCCAGCAGCGCCACGATAGGGCAAGAGACCCAGTACTTC
V: TRBV7-9
J: TRBJ2-5
D: -
size: many

CDR3: CASSSDRRGHF
DNA: TGTGCCAGCAGCTCGGACAGGAGGGGGCATTTT
V: TRBV28
J: TRBJ1-5
D: TRBD1
size: few

CDR3: CASSQTRNLNTGELFF
DNA: TGCGCCAGCAGCCAGACCCGCAACCTAAACACCGGGGAGCTGTTTTTT
V: TRBV4-1
J: TRBJ2-2
D: -
size: -

CDR3: CASSLDGTGPGELFF
DNA: TGTGCCAGCAGCTTGGACGGGACCGGGCCCGGGGAGCTGTTTTTT
V: TRBV5-4
J: TRBJ2-2
D: -
size: -

CDR3: CASRLAGHNEQFF
DNA: TGCGCCAGTAGACTAGCGGGACACAATGAGCAGTTCTTC
V: TRBV10-2
J: TRBJ2-1
D: TRBD2
size: -

CDR3: CAWSVEGGMNTEAFF
DNA: TGTGCCTGGAGTGTAGAGGGGGGAATGAACACTGAAGCTTTCTTT
V: TRBV30
J: TRBJ1-1
D: -
size: -

CDR3: CASSAEGPFTDTQYF
DNA: TGTGCCAGCAGCGCCGAGGGACCCTTTACGGATACGCAGTATTTT
V: TRBV5-4
J: TRBJ2-3
D: -
size: -

CDR3: CASSLDGGYEQYF
DNA: TGTGCTAGCAGCTTAGATGGGGGATACGAGCAGTACTTC
V: TRBV7-7
J: TRBJ2-7
D: -
size: once

CDR3: CASSRGTGTYEQYF
DNA: TGTGCCAGCAGCCGGGGGACAGGAACCTACGAGCAGTACTTC
V: TRBV11-2
J: TRBJ2-7
D: TRBD1
size: few

CDR3: CASRSRTSGSLYNEQFF
DNA: TGCGCCAGCAGGTCCAGGACTAGCGGGAGTCTATACAATGAGCAGTTCTTC
V: TRBV5-1
J: TRBJ2-1
D: TRBD2
size: -

CDR3: CASSQSSAGGDTDTQYF
DNA: TGCGCCAGCAGCCAGTCATCTGCGGGAGGGGACACAGATACGCAGTATTTT
V: TRBV4-1
J: TRBJ2-3
D: TRBD2
size: once

CDR3: CASSEYYSNTEAFF
DNA: TGTGCCAGCAGTGAATACTACAGTAACACTGAAGCTTTCTTT
V: TRBV25-1
J: TRBJ1-1
D: -
size: once

CDR3: CASSGLGGTGTIYF
DNA: TGTGCCAGCAGTGGATTAGGGGGTACTGGGACCATATATTTT
V: TRBV6-1
J: TRBJ1-3
D: -
size: -

CDR3: CATSRDLNSPTNEKLFF
DNA: TGTGCCACCAGCAGAGATTTGAACAGCCCAACTAATGAAAAACTGTTTTTT
V: TRBV15
J: TRBJ1-4
D: -
size: -

CDR3: CASSLTEDTRVETQYF
DNA: TGTGCCAGCAGCTTAACCGAGGACACGCGGGTGGAGACCCAGTACTTC
V: TRBV7-8
J: TRBJ2-5
D: -
size: -

CDR3: CAWSPRVNTEAFF
DNA: TGTGCCTGGAGCCCCAGGGTGAACACTGAAGCTTTCTTT
V: TRBV30
J: TRBJ1-1
D: -
size: -

CDR3: CASSLPLAGTGYEQYF
DNA: TGCGCCAGCAGCCTCCCCCTCGCCGGGACAGGGTACGAGCAGTACTTC
V: TRBV5-1
J: TRBJ2-7
D: TRBD1
size: -

CDR3: CASSQASTGLRTEAFF
DNA: TGCGCCAGCAGCCAGGCCTCCACAGGGCTAAGGACTGAAGCTTTCTTT
V: TRBV5-1
J: TRBJ1-1
D: -
size: once